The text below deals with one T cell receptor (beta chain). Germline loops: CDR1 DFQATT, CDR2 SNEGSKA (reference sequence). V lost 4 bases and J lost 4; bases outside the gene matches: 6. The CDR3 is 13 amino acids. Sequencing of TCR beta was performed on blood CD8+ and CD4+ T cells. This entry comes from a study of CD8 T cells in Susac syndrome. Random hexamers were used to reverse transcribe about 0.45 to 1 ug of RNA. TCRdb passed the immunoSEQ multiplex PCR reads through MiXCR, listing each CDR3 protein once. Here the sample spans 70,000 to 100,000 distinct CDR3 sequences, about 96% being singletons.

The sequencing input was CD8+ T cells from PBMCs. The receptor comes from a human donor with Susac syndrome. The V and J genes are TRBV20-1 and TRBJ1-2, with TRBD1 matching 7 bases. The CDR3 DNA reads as TGCAGTGCTACCGGGACAGCCAGCTATGGCTACACCTTC. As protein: CSATGTASYGYTF.